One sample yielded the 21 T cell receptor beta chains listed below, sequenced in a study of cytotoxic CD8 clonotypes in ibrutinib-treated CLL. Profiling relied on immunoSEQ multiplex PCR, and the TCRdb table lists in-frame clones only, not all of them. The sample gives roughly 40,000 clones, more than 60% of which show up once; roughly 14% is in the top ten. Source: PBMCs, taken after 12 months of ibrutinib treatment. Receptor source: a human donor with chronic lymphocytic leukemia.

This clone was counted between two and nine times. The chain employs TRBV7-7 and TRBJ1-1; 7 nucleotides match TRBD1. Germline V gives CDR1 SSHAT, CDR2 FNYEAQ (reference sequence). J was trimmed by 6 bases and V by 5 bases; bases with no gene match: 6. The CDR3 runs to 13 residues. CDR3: CASSARQGSEAFF. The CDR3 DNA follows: TGTGCCAGCAGCGCCCGACAGGGCTCTGAAGCTTTCTTT.

The CDR3 spells CASSLALAGGLGHEQYF. CDR3 bases: TGTGCCAGCAGCTTGGCTTTAGCGGGAGGGCTGGGTCACGAGCAGTACTTC. The chain links TRBV5-4 to TRBJ2-7, with 11 positions matching TRBD2. Germline V CDR1 and CDR2: SGHNT, YYREEE (reference sequence). V trimming: 0 bases; J trimming: 5 bases; junction bases outside the gene matches: 10. The CDR3 spans 17 residues.

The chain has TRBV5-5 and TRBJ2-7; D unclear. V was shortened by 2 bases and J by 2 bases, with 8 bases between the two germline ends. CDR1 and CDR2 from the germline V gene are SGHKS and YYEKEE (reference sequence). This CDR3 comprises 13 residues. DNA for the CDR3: TGTGCCAGCAGCTTCGGACCCGCCTACGAGCAGTACTTC. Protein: CASSFGPAYEQYF.

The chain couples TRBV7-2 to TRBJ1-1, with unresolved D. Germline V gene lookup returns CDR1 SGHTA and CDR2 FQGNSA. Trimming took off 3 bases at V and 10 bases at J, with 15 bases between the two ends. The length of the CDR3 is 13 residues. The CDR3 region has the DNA TGTGCCAGCAGCTTCGGTTCTCTGGAGGCAGCTTTCTTT. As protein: CASSFGSLEAAFF. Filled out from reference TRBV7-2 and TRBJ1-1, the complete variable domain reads GAGVSQSPSNKVTEKGKDVELRCDPISGHTALYWYRQSLGQGLEFLIYFQGNSAPDKSGLPSDRFSAERTGGSVSTLTIQRTQQEDSAVYLCASSFGSLEAAFFGQGTRLTVV.

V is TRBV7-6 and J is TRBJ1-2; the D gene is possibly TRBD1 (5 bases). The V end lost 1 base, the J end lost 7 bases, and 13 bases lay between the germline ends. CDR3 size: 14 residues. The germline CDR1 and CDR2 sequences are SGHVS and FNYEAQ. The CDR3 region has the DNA TGTGCCAGCAGCTTAGAGGACACCTCTGGTGGCTACACCTTC. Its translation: CASSLEDTSGGYTF.

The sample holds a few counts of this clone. CDR3 DNA sequence: TGTGCCAGCAGTGAAGCCCCAGATCAGCCCCAGCATTTT. It translates to CASSEAPDQPQHF. The chain couples TRBV6-1 to TRBJ1-5; D unclear. Germline lookup yields CDR1 MNHNS and CDR2 SASEGT. This CDR3 contains 13 residues. Trimming took 0 bases from V and 5 from J, leaving 5 bases between them.

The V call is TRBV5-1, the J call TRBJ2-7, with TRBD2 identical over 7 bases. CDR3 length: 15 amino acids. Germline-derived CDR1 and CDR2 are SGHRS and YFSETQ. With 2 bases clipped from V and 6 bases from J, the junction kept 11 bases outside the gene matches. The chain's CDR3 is CASSLGAGDTGEQYF. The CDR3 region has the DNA TGCGCCAGCAGCTTAGGGGCGGGAGATACGGGCGAGCAGTACTTC.

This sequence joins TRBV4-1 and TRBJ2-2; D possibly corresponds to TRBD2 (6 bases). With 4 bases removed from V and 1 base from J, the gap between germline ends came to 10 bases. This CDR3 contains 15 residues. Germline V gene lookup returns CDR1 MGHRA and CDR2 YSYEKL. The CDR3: CASSLGLLNTGELFF. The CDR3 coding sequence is TGCGCCAGCAGCCTGGGACTCTTGAACACCGGGGAGCTGTTTTTT.

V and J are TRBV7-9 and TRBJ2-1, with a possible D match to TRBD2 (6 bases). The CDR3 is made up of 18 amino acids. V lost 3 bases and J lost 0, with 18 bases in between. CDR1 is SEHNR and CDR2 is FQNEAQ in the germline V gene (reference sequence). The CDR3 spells CASSLGALSGSSYNEQFF. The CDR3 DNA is TGTGCCAGCAGCTTGGGTGCCCTTAGCGGATCCTCCTACAATGAGCAGTTCTTC.

The CDR3 nucleotides read TGCGCCAGCACCCTAACGGTTGGGAACACCGGGGAGCTGTTTTTT. Translated: CASTLTVGNTGELFF. The rearrangement joins TRBV4-1 to TRBJ2-2; D not resolved. V lost 7 bases to trimming and J lost 1 base, with 13 bases between them. The CDR3 consists of 15 residues. Germline V gene lookup returns CDR1 MGHRA and CDR2 YSYEKL.

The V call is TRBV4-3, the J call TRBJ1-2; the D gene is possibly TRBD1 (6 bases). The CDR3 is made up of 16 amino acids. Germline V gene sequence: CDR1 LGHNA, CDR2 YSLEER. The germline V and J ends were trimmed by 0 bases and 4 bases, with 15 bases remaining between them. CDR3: CASSQDSQGNIYGYTF. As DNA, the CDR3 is TGCGCCAGCAGCCAAGATTCGCAGGGGAACATCTATGGCTACACCTTC.

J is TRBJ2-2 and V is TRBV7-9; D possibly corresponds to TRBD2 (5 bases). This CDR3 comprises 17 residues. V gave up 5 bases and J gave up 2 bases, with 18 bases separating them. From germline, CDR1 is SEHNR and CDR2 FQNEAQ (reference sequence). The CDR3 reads CASSRLIRTANTGELFF. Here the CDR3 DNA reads TGTGCCAGCAGCCGATTGATCCGGACTGCTAACACCGGGGAGCTGTTTTTT. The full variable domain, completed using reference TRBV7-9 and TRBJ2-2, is DTGVSQNPRHKITKRGQNVTFRCDPISEHNRLYWYRQTLGQGPEFLTYFQNEAQLEKSRLLSDRFSAERPKGSFSTLEIQRTEQGDSAMYLCASSRLIRTANTGELFFGEGSRLTVL.

CDR3 region: CASSPDSNYGYTF. The CDR3 region has the DNA TGTGCCAGCAGTCCGGACAGTAACTATGGCTACACCTTC. The J gene is TRBJ1-2, the V gene TRBV6-6, with D maybe TRBD1 (6 bases). The V gene's germline CDR1 is MNHNY and CDR2 SVGAGI (reference sequence). With 5 bases removed from V and 1 base from J, the gap between germline ends came to 8 bases. The CDR3 runs to 13 residues.

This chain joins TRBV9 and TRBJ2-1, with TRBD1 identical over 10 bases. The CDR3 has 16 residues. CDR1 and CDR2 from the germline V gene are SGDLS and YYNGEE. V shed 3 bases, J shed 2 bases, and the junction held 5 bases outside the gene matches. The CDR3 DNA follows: TGTGCCAGCAGCGCCGGGACAGGGGACCCCTACAATGAGCAGTTCTTC. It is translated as CASSAGTGDPYNEQFF.

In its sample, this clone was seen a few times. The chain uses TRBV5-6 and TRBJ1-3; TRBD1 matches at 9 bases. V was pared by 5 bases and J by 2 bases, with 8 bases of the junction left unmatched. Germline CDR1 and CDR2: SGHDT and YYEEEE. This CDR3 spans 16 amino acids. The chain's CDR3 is CASSGLRTGAGNTIYF. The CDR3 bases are TGTGCCAGCAGTGGCCTTAGGACAGGGGCTGGAAACACCATATATTTT.

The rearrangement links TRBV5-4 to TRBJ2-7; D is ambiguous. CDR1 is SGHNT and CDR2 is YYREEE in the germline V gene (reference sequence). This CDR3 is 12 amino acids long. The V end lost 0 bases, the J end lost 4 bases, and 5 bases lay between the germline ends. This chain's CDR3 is CASSLEGYEQYF. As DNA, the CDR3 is TGTGCCAGCAGCTTGGAGGGTTACGAGCAGTACTTC.

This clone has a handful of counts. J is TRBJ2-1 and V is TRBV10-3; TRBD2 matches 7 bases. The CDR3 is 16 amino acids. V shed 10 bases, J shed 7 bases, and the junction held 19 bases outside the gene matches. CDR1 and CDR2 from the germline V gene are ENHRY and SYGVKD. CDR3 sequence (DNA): TGTGCCACGGGGAATCCCGGGGGAGGGAATGATAATGAGCAGTTCTTC. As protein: CATGNPGGGNDNEQFF.

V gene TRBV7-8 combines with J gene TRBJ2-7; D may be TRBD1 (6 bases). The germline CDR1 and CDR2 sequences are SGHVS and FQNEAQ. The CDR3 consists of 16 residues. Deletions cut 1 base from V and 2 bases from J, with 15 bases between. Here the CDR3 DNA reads TGTGCCAGCAGCTTAGGTGGGCGCAGGGGCACCTACGAGCAGTACTTC. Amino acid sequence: CASSLGGRRGTYEQYF.

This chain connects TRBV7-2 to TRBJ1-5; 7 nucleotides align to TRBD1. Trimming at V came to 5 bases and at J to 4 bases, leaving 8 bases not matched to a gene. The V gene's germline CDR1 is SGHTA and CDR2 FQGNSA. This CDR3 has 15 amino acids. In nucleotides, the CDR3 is TGTGCCAGCAGCAGTCAGGGGGAGGGGAATCAGCCCCAGCATTTT. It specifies CASSSQGEGNQPQHF.

CDR3 region: CASSQVEREASYNEQFF. In DNA form, the CDR3 reads TGTGCCAGCAGCCAAGTGGAGCGGGAGGCCTCCTACAATGAGCAGTTCTTC. J is TRBJ2-1 and V is TRBV4-2; 9 bases map to TRBD2. Per germline, CDR1 LGHNA and CDR2 YNFKEQ. The CDR3 runs 17 residues. Trimming at V came to 1 base and at J to 0 bases, leaving 4 bases not matched to a gene.

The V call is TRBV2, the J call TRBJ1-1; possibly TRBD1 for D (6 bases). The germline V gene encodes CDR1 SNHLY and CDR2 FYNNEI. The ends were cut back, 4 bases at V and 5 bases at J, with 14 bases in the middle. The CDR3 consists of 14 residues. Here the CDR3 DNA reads TGTGCCAGCAGTGTCGTGGGGGCTCGGACTGAAGCTTTCTTT. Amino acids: CASSVVGARTEAFF.